Described below is a single T cell receptor beta chain sequence and its context. In its sample, this clone was seen once. Its antigen is currently not known. No qualities accompany the bases; no much larger clone lies one base away. The source of the sample is a study of OX40 agonist ivuxolimab in advanced cancers. Study-level background: Ivuxolimab, which targeted the costimulatory receptor OX40 (CD134), was an agonistic, fully human IgG2 monoclonal antibody. Intravenous ivuxolimab was administered to patients every 2 weeks at six dose levels: 0.01, 0.1, 0.3, 1.5, 3 and 10 mg/kg. Of the 50 or so patients in dose escalation, around 20 had hepatocellular carcinoma, approximately 15 had melanoma, 9 had renal cell carcinoma and 9 had head and neck cancer. A male proportion of 75% to 85% and a mean age of around 60 years, ranging from about 23 to 90, were recorded for the dose-escalation cohort. Patients were allowed to have had prior anti-PD-1, anti-PD-L1 or anti-CTLA-4 therapy, and around two fifths of the dose-escalation patients had been treated with checkpoint inhibitors. Partial responses were achieved by three dose-escalation patients, of whom one had hepatocellular carcinoma and two had cutaneous melanoma. Peripheral TCRbeta sequencing was intended to test whether TCR sequence diversity was altered and clonal T-cell expansion was caused by ivuxolimab. The paper describes the monotherapy dose-escalation part (N of about 47 patients) of the phase I trial of ivuxolimab.

Patients with autoimmune disease history or receiving systemic immunosuppression were excluded from the trial. Peripheral blood for TCR sequencing was drawn from every dose cohort at baseline, at cycle 4 day 1 and at cycle 7 day 1. The samples were taken from a phase I, first-in-human, multicenter, open-label dose-escalation trial of ivuxolimab. Adults with locally advanced or metastatic melanoma, renal cell carcinoma, hepatocellular carcinoma or head and neck squamous cell carcinoma were enrolled in the trial. Before TCR sequencing, CD4+ T cells and CD8+ T cells were sorted from peripheral blood as separate populations. Beyond this particular receptor, the publication reports: Antigen specificity was not determined for the clonally expanded peripheral T cells. In partial responders in the 0.1-3.0 mg/kg groups, normalized peripheral clonal expansion was found to be among the lowest, especially among CD8+ T cells. At doses of 0.1 to 3.0 mg/kg, clonal expansion of both CD4+ and CD8+ blood T cells was observed from baseline to week 6. After ivuxolimab, more expanded clones were found on average in CD8+ T cells than in CD4+ T cells. Low levels of normalized T-cell clonal expansion were also seen in some patients who did not respond.

The CDR3 sequence holds 14 residues, the cysteine and phenylalanine included. The CDR3 DNA has 42 bases and is translated from base 1. From the germline V gene (reference sequence), CDR1 is GTSNPN and CDR2 is SVGIG. The junction shows trimming of 2 bases on V and 4 bases on J, plus 14 bases between the germline ends. To sequence the TCRbeta CDR3 region, genomic DNA was isolated from the sorted cells. The immunoSEQ Assay was used to sequence the TCRbeta CDR3 regions. In its TCRdb copy, this immuneACCESS table keeps in-frame sequences only and misses some clones. Where compared with another copy, unresolved V genes explain less than half of these, and the others have no known cause. The sample table shows around 80,000 clones, and approximately 90% are seen once. The ten largest clones represent 0.6% to 0.85% of the sample.

This sequence originates from an adult with an advanced solid tumor such as melanoma, head and neck, liver or kidney cancer. Material: CD4+ or CD8+ T cells sorted from blood, obtained in a trial of the OX40 agonist ivuxolimab. The rearrangement combines TRBV30 with TRBJ1-2, with the identity of the D gene unclear. The CDR3 protein: CAWSPLTVGYGYTF. The bases are TGTGCCTGGAGTCCTTTGACCGTGGGCTATGGCTACACCTTC.